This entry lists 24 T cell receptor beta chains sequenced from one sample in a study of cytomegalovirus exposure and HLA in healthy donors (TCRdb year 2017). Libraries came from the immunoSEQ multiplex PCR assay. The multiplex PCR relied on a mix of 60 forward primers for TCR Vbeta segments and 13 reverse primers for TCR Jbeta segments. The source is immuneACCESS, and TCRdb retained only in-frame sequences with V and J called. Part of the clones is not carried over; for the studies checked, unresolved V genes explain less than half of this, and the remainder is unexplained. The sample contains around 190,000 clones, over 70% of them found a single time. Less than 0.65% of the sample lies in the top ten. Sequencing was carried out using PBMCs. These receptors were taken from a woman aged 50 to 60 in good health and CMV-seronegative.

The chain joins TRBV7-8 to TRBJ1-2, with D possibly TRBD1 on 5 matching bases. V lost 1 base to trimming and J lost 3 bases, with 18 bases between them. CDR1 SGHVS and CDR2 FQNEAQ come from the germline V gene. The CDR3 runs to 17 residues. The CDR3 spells CASSLGWGRGLHYGYTF. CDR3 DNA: TGTGCCAGCAGCTTAGGTTGGGGTAGGGGACTACACTATGGCTACACCTTC.

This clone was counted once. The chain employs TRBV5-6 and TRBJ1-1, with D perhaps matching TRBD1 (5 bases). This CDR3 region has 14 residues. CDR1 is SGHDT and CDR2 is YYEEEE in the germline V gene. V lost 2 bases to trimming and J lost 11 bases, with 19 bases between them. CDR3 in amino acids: CASSFNPGLKTAFF. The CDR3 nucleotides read TGTGCCAGCAGCTTTAACCCGGGACTCAAAACGGCTTTCTTT.

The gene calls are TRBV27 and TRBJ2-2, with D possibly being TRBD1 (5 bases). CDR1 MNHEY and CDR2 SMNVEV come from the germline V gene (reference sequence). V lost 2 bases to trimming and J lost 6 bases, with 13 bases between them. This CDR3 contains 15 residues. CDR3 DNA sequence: TGTGCCAGCAGTTTAACGATATGGGGCGCCGGGGAGCTGTTTTTT. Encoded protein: CASSLTIWGAGELFF.

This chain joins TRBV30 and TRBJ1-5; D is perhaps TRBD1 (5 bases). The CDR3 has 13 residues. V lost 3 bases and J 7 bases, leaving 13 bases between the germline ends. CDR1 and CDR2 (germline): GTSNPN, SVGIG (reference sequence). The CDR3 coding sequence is TGTGCCTGGAGCTCCGGGGCGGGACAGCCCCAGCATTTT. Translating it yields CAWSSGAGQPQHF. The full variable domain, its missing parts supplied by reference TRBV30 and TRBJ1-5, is SQTIHQWPATLVQPVGSPLSLECTVEGTSNPNLYWYRQAAGRGLQLLFYSVGIGQISSEVPQNLSASRPQDRQFILSSKKLLLSDSGFYLCAWSSGAGQPQHFGDGTRLSIL.

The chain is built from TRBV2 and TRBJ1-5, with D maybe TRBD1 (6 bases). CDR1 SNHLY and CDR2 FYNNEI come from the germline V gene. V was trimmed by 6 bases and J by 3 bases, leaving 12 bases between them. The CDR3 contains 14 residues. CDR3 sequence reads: CASSLTGYNQPQHF. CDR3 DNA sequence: TGTGCCAGCAGCTTGACAGGTTACAATCAGCCCCAGCATTTT.

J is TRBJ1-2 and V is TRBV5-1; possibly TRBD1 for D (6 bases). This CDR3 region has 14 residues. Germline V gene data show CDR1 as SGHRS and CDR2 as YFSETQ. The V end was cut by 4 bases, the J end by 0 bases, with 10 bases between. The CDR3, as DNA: TGCGCCAGCAGCAATACAGGGTCTAACTATGGCTACACCTTC. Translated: CASSNTGSNYGYTF. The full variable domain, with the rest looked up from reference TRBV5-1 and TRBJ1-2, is KAGVTQTPRYLIKTRGQQVTLSCSPISGHRSVSWYQQTPGQGLQFLFEYFSETQRNKGNFPGRFSGRQFSNSRSEMNVSTLELGDSALYLCASSNTGSNYGYTFGSGTRLTVV.

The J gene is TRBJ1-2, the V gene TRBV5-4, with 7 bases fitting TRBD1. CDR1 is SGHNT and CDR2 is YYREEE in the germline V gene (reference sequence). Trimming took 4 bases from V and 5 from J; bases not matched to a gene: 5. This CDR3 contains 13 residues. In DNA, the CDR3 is TGTGCCAGCAGCGGAAACAGGGGTTATGGCTACACCTTC. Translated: CASSGNRGYGYTF. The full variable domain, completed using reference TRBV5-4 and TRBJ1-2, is ETGVTQSPTHLIKTRGQQVTLRCSSQSGHNTVSWYQQALGQGPQFIFQYYREEENGRGNFPPRFSGLQFPNYSSELNVNALELDDSALYLCASSGNRGYGYTFGSGTRLTVV.

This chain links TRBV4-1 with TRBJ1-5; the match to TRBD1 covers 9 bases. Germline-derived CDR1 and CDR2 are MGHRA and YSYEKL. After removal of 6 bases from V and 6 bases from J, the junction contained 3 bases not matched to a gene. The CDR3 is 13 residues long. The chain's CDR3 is CASRQGAGQPQHF. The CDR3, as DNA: TGCGCCAGCAGACAGGGGGCAGGTCAGCCCCAGCATTTT.

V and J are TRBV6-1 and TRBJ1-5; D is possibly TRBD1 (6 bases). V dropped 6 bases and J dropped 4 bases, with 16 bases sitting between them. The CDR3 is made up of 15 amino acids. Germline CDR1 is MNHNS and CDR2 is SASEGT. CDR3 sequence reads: CASRGAGTMNQPQHF. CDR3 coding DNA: TGTGCCAGCAGGGGGGCAGGCACGATGAATCAGCCCCAGCATTTT.

CDR3 protein: CASTGQGNSPLHF. The DNA of the CDR3 is TGTGCCAGCACGGGACAGGGAAATTCACCCCTCCACTTT. V usage is TRBV5-4 and J usage is TRBJ1-6, with 9 bases matching TRBD1. Germline CDR1 reads SGHNT; CDR2 reads YYREEE (reference sequence). V dropped 6 bases and J dropped 7; count of bases not matched to a gene: 2. This CDR3 contains 13 residues.

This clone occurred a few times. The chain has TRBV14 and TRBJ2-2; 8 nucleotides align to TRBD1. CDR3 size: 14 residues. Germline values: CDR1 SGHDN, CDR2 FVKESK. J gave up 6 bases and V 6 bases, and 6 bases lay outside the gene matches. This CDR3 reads CASRKGTGAGELFF. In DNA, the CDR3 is TGTGCCAGCAGGAAAGGGACAGGCGCCGGGGAGCTGTTTTTT. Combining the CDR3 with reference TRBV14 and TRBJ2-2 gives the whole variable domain EAGVTQFPSHSVIEKGQTVTLRCDPISGHDNLYWYRRVMGKEIKFLLHFVKESKQDESGMPNNRFLAERTGGTYSTLKVQPAELEDSGVYFCASRKGTGAGELFFGEGSRLTVL.

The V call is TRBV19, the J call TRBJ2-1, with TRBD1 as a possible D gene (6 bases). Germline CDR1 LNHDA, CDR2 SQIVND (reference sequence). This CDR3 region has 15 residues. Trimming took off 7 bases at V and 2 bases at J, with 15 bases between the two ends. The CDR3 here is CASTASEGAYNEQFF. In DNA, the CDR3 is TGTGCCAGTACAGCTTCTGAGGGGGCCTACAATGAGCAGTTCTTC.

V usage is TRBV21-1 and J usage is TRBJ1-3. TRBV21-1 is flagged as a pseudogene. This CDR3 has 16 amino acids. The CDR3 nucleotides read TGTGCCAGCAGCAAACGGGTGGGTGCCTCTGGAAACACCATATATTTT. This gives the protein CASSKRVGASGNTIYF.

CDR3 protein: CASRRRYGQGVIRQPQHF. The CDR3 DNA is TGTGCCAGCAGGAGGAGATATGGACAGGGAGTAATACGTCAGCCCCAGCATTTT. V is TRBV28 and J is TRBJ1-5; 8 bases align to TRBD1. Germline CDR1 is MDHEN and CDR2 is SYDVKM. The V segment lost 6 bases and the J segment 6 bases; nucleotides outside the gene matches: 19. This CDR3 has 18 residues.

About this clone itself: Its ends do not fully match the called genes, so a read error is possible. The CDR3 sequence: CSSSLEVGGPSNTEAFF. In nucleotides, the CDR3 is TGTTCCAGCAGCTTAGAAGTCGGGGGTCCCTCAAACACTGAAGCTTTCTTT. The chain links TRBV7-9 to TRBJ1-1, with D possibly being TRBD1 (5 bases). The germline CDR1 and CDR2 sequences are SEHNR and FQNEAQ (reference sequence). The CDR3 contains 17 residues.

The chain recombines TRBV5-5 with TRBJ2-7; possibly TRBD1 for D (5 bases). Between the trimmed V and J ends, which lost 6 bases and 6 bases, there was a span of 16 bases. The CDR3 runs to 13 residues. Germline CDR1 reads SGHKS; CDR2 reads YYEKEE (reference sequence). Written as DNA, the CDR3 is TGTGCCAGCACCGCGAGCAAGGGGTCCGAGCAGTACTTC. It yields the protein CASTASKGSEQYF.

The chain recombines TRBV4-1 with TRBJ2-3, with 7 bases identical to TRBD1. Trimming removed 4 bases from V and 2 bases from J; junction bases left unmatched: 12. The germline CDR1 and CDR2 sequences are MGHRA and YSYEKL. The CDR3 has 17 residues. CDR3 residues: CASSPTGLPTYTDTQYF. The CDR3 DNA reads TGCGCCAGCAGCCCGACAGGGCTACCCACCTACACAGATACGCAGTATTTT.

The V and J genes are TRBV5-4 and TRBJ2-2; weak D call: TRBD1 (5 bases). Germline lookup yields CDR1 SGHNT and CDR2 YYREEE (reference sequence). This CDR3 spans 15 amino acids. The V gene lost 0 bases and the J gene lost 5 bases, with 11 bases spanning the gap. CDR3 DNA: TGTGCCAGCAGCTTGGATCTGGGGCGGACCGGGGAGCTGTTTTTT. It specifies CASSLDLGRTGELFF.

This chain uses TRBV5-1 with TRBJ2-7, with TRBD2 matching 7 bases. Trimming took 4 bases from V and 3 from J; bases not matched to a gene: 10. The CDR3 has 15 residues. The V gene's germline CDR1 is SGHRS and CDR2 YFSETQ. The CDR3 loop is CASSHNAREFYEQYF. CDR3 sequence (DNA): TGCGCCAGCAGCCACAACGCGCGGGAGTTCTACGAGCAGTACTTC.

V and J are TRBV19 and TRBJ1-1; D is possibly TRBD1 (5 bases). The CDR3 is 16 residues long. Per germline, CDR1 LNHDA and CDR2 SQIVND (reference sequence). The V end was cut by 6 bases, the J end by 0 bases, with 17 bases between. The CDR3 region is CASRDVTALMNTEAFF. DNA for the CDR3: TGTGCCAGTAGGGATGTGACAGCTCTTATGAACACTGAAGCTTTCTTT.

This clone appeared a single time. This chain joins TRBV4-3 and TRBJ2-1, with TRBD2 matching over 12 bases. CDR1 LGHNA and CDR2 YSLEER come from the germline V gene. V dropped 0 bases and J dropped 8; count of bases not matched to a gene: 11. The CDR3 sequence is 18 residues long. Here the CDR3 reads CASSQDLPLAGGLDEQFF. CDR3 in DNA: TGCGCCAGCAGCCAAGACCTACCCCTAGCGGGGGGGCTCGATGAGCAGTTCTTC.

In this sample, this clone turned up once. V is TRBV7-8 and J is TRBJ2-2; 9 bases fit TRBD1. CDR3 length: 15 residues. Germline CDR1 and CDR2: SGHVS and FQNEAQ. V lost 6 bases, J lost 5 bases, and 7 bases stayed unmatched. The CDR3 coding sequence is TGTGCCAGCAGGGAACAGGGGGCGGGTACCGGGGAGCTGTTTTTT. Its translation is CASREQGAGTGELFF.

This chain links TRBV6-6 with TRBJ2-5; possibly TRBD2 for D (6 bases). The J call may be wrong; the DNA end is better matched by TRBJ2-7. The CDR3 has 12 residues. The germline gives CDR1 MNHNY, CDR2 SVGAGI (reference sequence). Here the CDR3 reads CASSREPYEQYF. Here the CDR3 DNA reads TGTGCCAGCAGCCGGGAGCCCTACGAGCAGTACTTC.

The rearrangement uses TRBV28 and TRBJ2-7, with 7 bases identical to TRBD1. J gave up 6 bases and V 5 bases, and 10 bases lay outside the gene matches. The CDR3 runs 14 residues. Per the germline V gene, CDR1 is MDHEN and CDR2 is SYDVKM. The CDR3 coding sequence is TGTGCCAGCAGTCCCCACTCGGACAGGCGCGAGCAGTACTTC. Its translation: CASSPHSDRREQYF.